The T cell receptor beta chain described here comes from a study of graft-versus-host responses after intestinal transplantation (dated by TCRdb to the early 2020s). In the study overall: Recipients received multivisceral, liver-intestinal, or isolated intestinal transplants. To identify alloreactive clones, pre-transplant mixed lymphocyte reaction products were sequenced and then compared with unstimulated pre-transplant donor and recipient T cells. Anti-thymocyte globulin induction was given to all recipients, followed by maintenance tacrolimus and steroids for approximately three years. Instead of going to the commercial service, samples from a few later patients were sequenced in-house on an Illumina MiSeq and processed with MiXCR. A cohort of approximately 23 intestinal transplant recipients, including one retransplant, was enrolled, and 3 patients lacking pretransplant specimens were excluded. After intestinal transplantation, graft-versus-host and host-versus-graft alloreactive T cell clones in the graft, circulation and bone marrow were tracked using bulk TCR-beta CDR3 sequencing. A peak of at least 4% donor T cells among recipient peripheral blood mononuclear cells was the definition used for donor T cell macrochimerism. General findings and caveats noted by the study authors: GvH clones were found in recipient bone marrow, and some of the GvH clones appeared earlier in ileal mucosa or blood, which is consistent with an intestinal mucosal origin. The conclusions were limited by the relatively low number and heterogeneity of the intestinal transplant patients. Peak levels of circulating GvH clones were associated with declines in HvG clones early after transplant. In the allografts of patients with donor T cell macrochimerism, GvH to HvG T cell clonal ratios were high.

The CDR3 spans 12 residues, from the cysteine through the phenylalanine. CDR3 DNA only is kept here, 36 bases in frame from base 1. V is cut back by 4 bases and J by 5 bases, with 1 base in the junction unmatched. In the germline V gene, CDR1 corresponds to MNHNS and CDR2 to SASEGT. Libraries were constructed by the immunoSEQ multiplex PCR assay. For most patients, genomic DNA was isolated with the Qiagen DNeasy Blood and Tissue Kit and shipped frozen to Adaptive Biotechnologies for TCR sequencing. High-throughput TCR-beta CDR3 sequencing of genomic DNA from most patients was performed by Adaptive Biotechnologies. Regarding the original processing steps: TCR sequencing data for over 15 patients were retrieved from Adaptive's ImmunoSEQ software; three other patients were processed with MiXCR and VDJtools. CD4 versus CD8 sorting errors were corrected by removing sequences found in both subsets at a frequency ratio below 5:1. CDR3 nucleotide sequences shared by donor and recipient were removed because the origin of these sequences could not be assigned. To count as alloreactive, a clone needed at least 2-fold expansion over unstimulated cells and a minimum CFSE-low frequency of 0.002% (template counts) or 0.001% (read counts). Mappable clones were those detected in sequenced pre-transplant spleen, lymph node, or MLR CFSE-low populations of the donor or recipient. Cumulative frequency of alloreactive clones was calculated as a percentage of all sequences weighted by copy number. TCRdb obtained this table from immuneACCESS and retained in-frame rearrangements with V and J assigned. These tables miss some clones; where compared with another copy, unresolved V genes account for less than half of the shortfall, and the remainder is unexplained. V and J calls and clone size follow that table, whereas D and trimming were derived from the DNA. This sample has under 95,000 clones in its table, and roughly 85% of those were observed once. The ten largest make up approximately 0.84% of the sample.

Interpreted using the paper, the time point label stands for: cells obtained before transplantation from donor or recipient. CD3+CD4+ and CD3+CD8+ populations were FACS-sorted from unstimulated pre-transplant donor and recipient cells taken from spleen or lymph nodes. This clone came up a few times. Its antigen remains unidentified. No base-level quality is on record; no much larger clone is a single base apart. Source: unstimulated CD4+ T cells sorted from spleen or lymph node cells, taken before intestinal transplant. Recombination linked TRBV6-1 to TRBJ1-2; 7 bases in the middle match TRBD1. This sequence originates from a human donor who received an intestinal transplant. Here is the DNA: TGTGCCAGCAGTGCAGGGGGGTATGGCTACACCTTC. The translation is CASSAGGYGYTF.